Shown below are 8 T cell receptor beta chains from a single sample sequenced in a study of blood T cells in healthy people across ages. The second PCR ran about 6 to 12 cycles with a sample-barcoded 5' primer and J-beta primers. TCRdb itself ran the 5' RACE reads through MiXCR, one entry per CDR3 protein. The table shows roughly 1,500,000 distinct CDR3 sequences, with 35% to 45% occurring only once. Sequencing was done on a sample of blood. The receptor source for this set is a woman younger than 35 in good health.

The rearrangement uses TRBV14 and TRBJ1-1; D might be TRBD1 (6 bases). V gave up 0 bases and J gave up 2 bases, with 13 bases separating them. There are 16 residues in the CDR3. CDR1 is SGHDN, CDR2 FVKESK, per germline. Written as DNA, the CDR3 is TGTGCCAGCAGCCAAGATGCAGGGGCGGGCAACACTGAAGCTTTCTTT. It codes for CASSQDAGAGNTEAFF. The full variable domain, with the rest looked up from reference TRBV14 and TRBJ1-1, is EAGVTQFPSHSVIEKGQTVTLRCDPISGHDNLYWYRRVMGKEIKFLLHFVKESKQDESGMPNNRFLAERTGGTYSTLKVQPAELEDSGVYFCASSQDAGAGNTEAFFGQGTRLTVV.

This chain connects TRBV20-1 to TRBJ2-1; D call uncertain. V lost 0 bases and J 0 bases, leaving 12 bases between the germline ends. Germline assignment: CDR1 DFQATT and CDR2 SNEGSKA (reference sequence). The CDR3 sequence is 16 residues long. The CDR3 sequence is CSARDITGRSYNEQFF. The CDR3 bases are TGCAGTGCTAGAGATATTACCGGACGCTCCTACAATGAGCAGTTCTTC.

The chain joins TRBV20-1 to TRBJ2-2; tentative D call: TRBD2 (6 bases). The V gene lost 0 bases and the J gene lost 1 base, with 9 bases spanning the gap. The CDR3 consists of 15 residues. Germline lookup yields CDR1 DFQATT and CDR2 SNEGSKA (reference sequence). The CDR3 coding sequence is TGCAGTGCTAGAGATATGGGGGGGAACACCGGGGAGCTGTTTTTT. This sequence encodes CSARDMGGNTGELFF.

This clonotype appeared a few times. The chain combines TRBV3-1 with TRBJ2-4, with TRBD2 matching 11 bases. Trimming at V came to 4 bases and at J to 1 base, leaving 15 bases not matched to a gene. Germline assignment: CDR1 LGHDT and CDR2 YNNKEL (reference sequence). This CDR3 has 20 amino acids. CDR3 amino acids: CASSLGTSGSTWGAKNIQYF. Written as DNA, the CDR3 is TGTGCCAGCAGCCTCGGGACTAGCGGATCGACTTGGGGGGCCAAAAACATTCAGTACTTC.

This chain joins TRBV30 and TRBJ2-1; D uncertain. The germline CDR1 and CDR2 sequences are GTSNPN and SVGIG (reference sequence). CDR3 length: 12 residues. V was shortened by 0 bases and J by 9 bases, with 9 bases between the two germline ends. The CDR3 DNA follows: TGTGCCTGGAGTGTAATGGGTATTGAGCAGTTCTTC. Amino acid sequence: CAWSVMGIEQFF.

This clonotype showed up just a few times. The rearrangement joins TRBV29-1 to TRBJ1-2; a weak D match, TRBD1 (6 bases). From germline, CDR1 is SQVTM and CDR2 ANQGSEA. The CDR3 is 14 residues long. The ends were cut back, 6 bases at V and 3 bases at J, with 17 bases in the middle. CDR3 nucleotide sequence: TGCAGCGTGGGCGACACAGGGACTGACTATGGCTACACCTTC. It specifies CSVGDTGTDYGYTF.

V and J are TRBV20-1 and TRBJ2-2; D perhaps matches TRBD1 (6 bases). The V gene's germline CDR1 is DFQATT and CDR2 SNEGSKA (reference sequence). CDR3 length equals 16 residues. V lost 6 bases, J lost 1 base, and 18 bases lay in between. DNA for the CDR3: TGCAGTGCCACCGGGGCACAGGGAATGAACACCGGGGAGCTGTTTTTT. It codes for CSATGAQGMNTGELFF.

The CDR3 DNA is TGTGCCAGCAGTCCAGGGACTAGCGGGGGGGTCAATGAGCAGTACTTC. The encoded protein is CASSPGTSGGVNEQYF. This sequence joins TRBV12-3 or TRBV12-4 and TRBJ2-7; 16 bases match TRBD2. This CDR3 has 16 amino acids. V lost 5 bases and J lost 7; bases outside the gene matches: 8.